This TCR beta chain was sequenced in a study of blood T cell repertoires in COVID-19. Study-level information: The origin of the acute and convalescent COVID-19 samples was the United States, Italy and Spain. PBMCs, B-cell-depleted T cells, or T cells were the source of the cDNA or gDNA that made up the material.

J gave up 7 bases and V 5 bases, and 8 bases lay outside the gene matches. The CDR3 has 15 amino acids. Germline V gene lookup returns CDR1 MDHEN and CDR2 SYDVKM. The authors' processing: Nucleated cell counts were estimated from reference gene primer amplification. Generated by immunoSEQ multiplex PCR, the TCRdb table keeps only in-frame clones and is missing some. V and J calls plus clone size are reproduced from that table; the DNA served to infer D and trimming. The data show more than 80,000 clones, with about 80% seen just once and roughly 15% held by the top ten. The clonotype comes from a human donor in a cohort sampled during active COVID-19. Sequenced: peripheral blood. The chain couples TRBV28 to TRBJ2-4, with 10 bases matching TRBD1. Here the CDR3 DNA reads TGTGCCAGCAGTGGACCCGGACAGGGGGAGAACATTCAGTACTTC. Translating it yields CASSGPGQGENIQYF.